This is a list of T cell receptor beta chains from one sample in a study of vaccination and CD4 T cells after COVID-19. TCRdb passed the PCR reads through MiXCR, listing each CDR3 protein once. The sample yields about 17,000 distinct CDR3 sequences, over 40% seen once. The antigens of these receptors remain unknown. The sequenced sample was CD4+ T cells from blood, cultured in vitro, obtained about 7 months after SARS-CoV-2 vaccination. The receptors were gathered from a human donor who had recovered from COVID-19. Both conserved end residues are part of each CDR3. The D gene is left open where the match is weak. Clone sizes are given selectively: once, few, many, or a class where the clone is expanded.

NA,TRBV20-1,TRBJ2-1,NA,TGCAGTGCTAGAGATCCGGGACGCCAAGGCGTAGAGCAGTTCTTC,CSARDPGRQGVEQFF
NA,TRBV2,TRBJ1-2,few,TGTGCCAGCAGTGGGGAGAATCCCTATGGCTACACCTTC,CASSGENPYGYTF
NA,TRBV4-2,TRBJ2-7,NA,TGTGCCAGCAGCCAAGATCGACTGTTCGCAGGGGAGGGGGGCTGGGAGCAGTACTTC,CASSQDRLFAGEGGWEQYF
NA,TRBV20-1,TRBJ1-5,medium-sized,TGCAGTGCTAGAGGGAGGGCGGGGGGCGCCCGGAGTAATCAGCCCCAGCATTTT,CSARGRAGGARSNQPQHF
TRBD1,TRBV10-1,TRBJ2-7,NA,TGCGCCAGCAGTGCTCCCCCTGCACAGGGGACCTACGAGCAGTACTTC,CASSAPPAQGTYEQYF
NA,TRBV7-9,TRBJ1-6,NA,TGTGCCAGCAGCGCCGATTCGAGAAATTCACCCCTCCACTTT,CASSADSRNSPLHF
TRBD2,TRBV27,TRBJ2-5,NA,TGTGCCAGCAGTTCGACTAGCGGGAGGGCCAGAGAGACCCAGTACTTC,CASSSTSGRARETQYF
TRBD2,TRBV25-1,TRBJ2-1,NA,TGTGCCAGCAGTGAATTGGGTAGCGGGGCTTGGGGTGAGCAGTTCTTC,CASSELGSGAWGEQFF
NA,TRBV7-2,TRBJ2-7,NA,TGTGCCAGCAGCTTAGCGTGGGACCAAACCTACGAGCAGTACTTC,CASSLAWDQTYEQYF
NA,TRBV6-5,TRBJ1-5,NA,TGTGCCAGCAGTTCCCGGGGGGGTACGGATAGCAATCAGCCCCAGCATTTT,CASSSRGGTDSNQPQHF
NA,TRBV20-1,TRBJ2-5,NA,TGCAGTGCTAGAGTCGGGACGCTCCAAGAGACCCAGTACTTC,CSARVGTLQETQYF
NA,TRBV28,TRBJ1-5,NA,TGTGCCAGCAGTTTAGCAATTTGGAGCAATCAGCCCCAGCATTTT,CASSLAIWSNQPQHF
TRBD1,TRBV19,TRBJ2-1,NA,TGTGCCAGTAGCCGGGACAGGGTGGATGAGCAGTTCTTC,CASSRDRVDEQFF
TRBD2,TRBV7-3,TRBJ2-1,NA,TGTGCCAGCAGCTTCAGCGGGAGGGAGTACAATGAGCAGTTCTTC,CASSFSGREYNEQFF
NA,TRBV7-2,TRBJ1-5,few,TGTGCCAGCAGCCCAGTGGTGGGGAGCAATCAGCCCCAGCATTTT,CASSPVVGSNQPQHF
NA,TRBV19,TRBJ2-5,NA,TGTGCCAGTACCCGAAAGTGGGCGGCAGGGTACTCCCAAGAGACCCAGTACTTC,CASTRKWAAGYSQETQYF
TRBD1,TRBV24-1,TRBJ2-1,NA,TGTGCCACCAGTGGGCCCCGGCTCAGGGGGCGCGACGATGAGCAGTTCTTC,CATSGPRLRGRDDEQFF
TRBD2,TRBV12-3/TRBV12-4,TRBJ2-3,NA,TGTGCCAGCAGTCATAATAGGCGGGAGGGCAAAGATACGCAGTATTTT,CASSHNRREGKDTQYF
NA,TRBV19,TRBJ2-6,NA,TGTGCCAGTAGTTCCGGGGCTGGGGCCAACGTCCTGACTTTC,CASSSGAGANVLTF
NA,TRBV7-7,TRBJ2-5,few,TGTGCTAGCAGCCCCCAGCTAGCCCAAGAGACCCAGTACTTC,CASSPQLAQETQYF
NA,TRBV5-1,TRBJ2-5,NA,TGCGCCAGCAGGTTTGGGGAGACCCAGTACTTC,CASRFGETQYF
NA,TRBV5-1,TRBJ2-2,NA,TGCGCCAGCAGCGTAACGAACACCGGGGAGCTGTTTTTT,CASSVTNTGELFF
NA,TRBV10-3,TRBJ2-7,NA,TGTGCCATCAGCGATATGAATTACGAGCAGTACTTC,CAISDMNYEQYF
TRBD1,TRBV6-2/TRBV6-3,TRBJ2-2,NA,TGTGCCAGCAGAGTACAGGGGGCGTATGCCGGGGAGCTGTTTTTT,CASRVQGAYAGELFF
TRBD2,TRBV6-5,TRBJ2-1,NA,TGTGCCAGCAGTTACTATTCCGGGACTAATTACAATGAGCAGTTCTTC,CASSYYSGTNYNEQFF
NA,TRBV7-8,TRBJ1-6,NA,TGTGCCAGCAGCTTAGTTGCTTCACCCCTCCACTTT,CASSLVASPLHF
NA,TRBV15,TRBJ1-5,few,TGTGCCACCAGCGCGGACCTTTATCAGCCCCAGCATTTT,CATSADLYQPQHF